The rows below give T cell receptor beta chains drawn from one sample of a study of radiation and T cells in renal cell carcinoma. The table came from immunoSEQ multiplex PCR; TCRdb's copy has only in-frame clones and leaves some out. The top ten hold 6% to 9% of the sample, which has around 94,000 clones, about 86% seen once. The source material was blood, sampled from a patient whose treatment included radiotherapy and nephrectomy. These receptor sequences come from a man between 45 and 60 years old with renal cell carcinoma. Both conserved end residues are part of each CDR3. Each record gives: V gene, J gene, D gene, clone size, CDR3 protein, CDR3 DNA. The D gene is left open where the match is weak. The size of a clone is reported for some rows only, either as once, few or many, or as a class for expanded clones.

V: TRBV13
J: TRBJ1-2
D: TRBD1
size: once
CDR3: CASSSPHTQGSYYGYTF
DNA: TGTGCCAGCAGCTCACCACACACACAGGGGTCATACTATGGCTACACCTTC

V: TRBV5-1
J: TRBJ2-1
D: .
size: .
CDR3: CASSLAGGDDNEQFF
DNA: TGCGCCAGCAGCTTGGCTGGGGGCGACGACAATGAGCAGTTCTTC

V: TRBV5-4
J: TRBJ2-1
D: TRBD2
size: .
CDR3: CASRIGGASGIYNEQFF
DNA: TGTGCCAGCAGGATTGGGGGGGCTAGCGGGATCTACAATGAGCAGTTCTTC

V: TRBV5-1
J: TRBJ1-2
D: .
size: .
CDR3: CASSPGHPVGYTF
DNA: TGCGCCAGCAGCCCGGGACACCCCGTGGGCTACACCTTC

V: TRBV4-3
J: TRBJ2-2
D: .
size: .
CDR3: CASSRGTLGAGELFF
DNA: TGCGCCAGCAGCCGAGGGACCCTGGGCGCCGGGGAGCTGTTTTTT

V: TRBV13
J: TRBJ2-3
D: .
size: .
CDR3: CASTTSLLVTQYF
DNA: TGTGCCAGCACGACTAGTCTTTTGGTTACGCAGTATTTT

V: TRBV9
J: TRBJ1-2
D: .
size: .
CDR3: CASSAYTAPSGYTF
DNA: TGTGCCAGCAGCGCCTACACGGCTCCCTCTGGCTACACCTTC

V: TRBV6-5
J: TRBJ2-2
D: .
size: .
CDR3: CASSYSNDGELFF
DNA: TGTGCCAGCAGTTACTCGAATGACGGGGAGCTGTTTTTT

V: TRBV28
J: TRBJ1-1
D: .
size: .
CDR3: CASGGAEAFF
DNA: TGTGCCTCGGGGGGAGCTGAAGCTTTCTTT

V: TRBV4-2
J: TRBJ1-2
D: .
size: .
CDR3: CASSQEIVGRRTTF
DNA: TGTGCCAGCAGCCAAGAGATCGTGGGACGGCGAACGACCTTC

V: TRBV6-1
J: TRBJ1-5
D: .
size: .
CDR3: CASSERGQGGLAQPQHF
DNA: TGTGCCAGCAGTGAGAGGGGACAAGGGGGATTGGCTCAGCCCCAGCATTTT

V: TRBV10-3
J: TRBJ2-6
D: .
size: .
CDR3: CAISGDAGANVLTF
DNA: TGTGCCATCAGTGGGGACGCTGGGGCCAACGTCCTGACTTTC

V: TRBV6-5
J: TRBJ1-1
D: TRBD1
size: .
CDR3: CASSRQGPLGTFF
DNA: TGTGCCAGCAGTCGACAGGGTCCGCTCGGAACTTTCTTT

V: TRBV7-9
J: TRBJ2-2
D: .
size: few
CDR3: CASSLRDTGELFF
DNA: TGTGCCAGCAGCTTGCGGGACACCGGGGAGCTGTTTTTT

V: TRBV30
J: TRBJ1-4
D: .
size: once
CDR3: CAWSHVANEKLFF
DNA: TGTGCCTGGAGTCACGTAGCTAATGAAAAACTGTTTTTT

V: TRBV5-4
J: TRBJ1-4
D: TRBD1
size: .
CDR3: CASSSRQGASEKLFF
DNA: TGTGCCAGCAGCTCCCGACAGGGGGCAAGTGAAAAACTGTTTTTT

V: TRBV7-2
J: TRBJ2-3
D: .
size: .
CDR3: CASSGPGTDTQYF
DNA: TGTGCCAGCAGCGGACCGGGCACAGATACGCAGTATTTT

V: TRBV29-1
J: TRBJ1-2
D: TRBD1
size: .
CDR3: CSATQTGGAYGYTF
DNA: TGCAGCGCAACTCAGACAGGGGGCGCCTATGGCTACACCTTC

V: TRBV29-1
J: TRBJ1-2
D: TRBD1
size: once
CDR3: CSVVGTGVTNYGYTF
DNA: TGCAGCGTTGTCGGGACAGGTGTTACTAACTATGGCTACACCTTC

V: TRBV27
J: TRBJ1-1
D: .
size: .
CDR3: CASSLLAGNTEAFF
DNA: TGTGCCAGCAGTTTACTGGCGGGGAACACTGAAGCTTTCTTT

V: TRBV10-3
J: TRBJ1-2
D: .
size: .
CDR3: CAMSGDHYGYTF
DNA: TGTGCCATGTCTGGCGACCACTATGGCTACACCTTC

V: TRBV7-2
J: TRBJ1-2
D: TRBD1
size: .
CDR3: CASSFMGYPGQGNGYTF
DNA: TGTGCCAGCAGCTTTATGGGGTACCCGGGACAGGGTAATGGCTACACCTTC

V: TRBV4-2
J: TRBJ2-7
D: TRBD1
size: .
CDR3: CASSLVGTGSYNFYEQYF
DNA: TGTGCCAGCAGCTTGGTCGGGACAGGGTCCTATAACTTCTACGAGCAGTACTTC

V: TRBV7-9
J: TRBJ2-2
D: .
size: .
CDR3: CASSPTGVHTGELFF
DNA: TGTGCCAGCAGCCCCACCGGGGTCCACACCGGGGAGCTGTTTTTT